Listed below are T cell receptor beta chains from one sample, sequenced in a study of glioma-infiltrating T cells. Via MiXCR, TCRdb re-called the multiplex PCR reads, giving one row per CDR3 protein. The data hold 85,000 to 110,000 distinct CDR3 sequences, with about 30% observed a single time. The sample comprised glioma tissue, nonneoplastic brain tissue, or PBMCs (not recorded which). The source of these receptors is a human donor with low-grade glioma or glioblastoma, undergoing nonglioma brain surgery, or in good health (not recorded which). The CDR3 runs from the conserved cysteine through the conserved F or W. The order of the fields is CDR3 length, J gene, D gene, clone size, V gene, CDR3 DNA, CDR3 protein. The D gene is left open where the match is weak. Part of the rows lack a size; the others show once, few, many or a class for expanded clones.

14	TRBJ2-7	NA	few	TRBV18	TGTGCCAGCTCACCACCGACAGCGCCCTGGGAGCAGTACTTC	CASSPPTAPWEQYF
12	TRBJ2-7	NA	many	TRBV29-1	TGCAGCGTTGGAGAGGCTCGCTACGAGCAGTACTTC	CSVGEARYEQYF
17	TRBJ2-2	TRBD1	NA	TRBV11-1	TGTGCCAGCAGCTTGCAAGGGGACAGGGGTGAACCTGGGGAGCTGTTTTTC	CASSLQGDRGEPGELFF
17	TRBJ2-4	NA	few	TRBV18	TGTGCCAGCTCAGAGAGGACATCGGCGCTAGCCAAAAACATTCAGTACTTC	CASSERTSALAKNIQYF
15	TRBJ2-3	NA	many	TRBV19	TGTGCCAGTATGGGGTTCGGGGGGGACAGCGATACGCAGTATTTT	CASMGFGGDSDTQYF
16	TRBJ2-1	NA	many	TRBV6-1	TGTGCCAGCAGTTCTCCTTATACTAGCTCCTACAATGAGCAGTTCTTC	CASSSPYTSSYNEQFF
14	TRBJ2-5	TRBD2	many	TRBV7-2	TGTGCCAGCAGCTTAAGCGGGGGCCAAGAGACCCAGTACTTC	CASSLSGGQETQYF
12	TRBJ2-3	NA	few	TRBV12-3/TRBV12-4	TGTGCCAGCAGTCGTTACACAGATACGCAGTATTTT	CASSRYTDTQYF
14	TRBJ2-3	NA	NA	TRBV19	TGTGCCAGTAGGGTCGTAGCCAACACAGATACGCAGTATTTT	CASRVVANTDTQYF
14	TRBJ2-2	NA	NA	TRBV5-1	TGCGCCAGCAGCCCCGACAGGACAACCGGGGAGCTGTTTTTT	CASSPDRTTGELFF
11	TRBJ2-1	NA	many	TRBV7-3	TGTGCCAGCAGCTTAACCAATGAGCAGTTCTTC	CASSLTNEQFF
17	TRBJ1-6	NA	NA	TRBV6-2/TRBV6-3	TGTGCCAGCAGTTACTCGAATTCTGACAGCTATAATTCACCCCTACAATTT	CASSYSNSDSYNSPLQF
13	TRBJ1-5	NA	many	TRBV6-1	TGTGCCAGCAGTCTCGCCGGCAATCAGCCCCAGCATTTT	CASSLAGNQPQHF
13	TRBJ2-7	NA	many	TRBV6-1	TGTGCCAGCAGTGGGGACATTGCCTACGAGCAGTACTTC	CASSGDIAYEQYF
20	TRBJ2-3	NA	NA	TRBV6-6	TGTGCCAGCAGTTACTCCGGATTAACAGGAGGGGAGGAAACCAGGGATACGCAGTATTTT	CASSYSGLTGGEETRDTQYF
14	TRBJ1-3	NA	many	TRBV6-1	TGTGCCAGCACCACGGGGGGGGCTGGAAACACCATATATTTT	CASTTGGAGNTIYF
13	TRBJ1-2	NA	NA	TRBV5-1	TGCGCCAGCAGATTGGACGGAGTCTATGGCTACACCTTC	CASRLDGVYGYTF
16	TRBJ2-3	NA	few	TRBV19	TGTGCCAGTAGTATTGCGGACTTCAGTAGCACAGATACGCAGTATTTT	CASSIADFSSTDTQYF
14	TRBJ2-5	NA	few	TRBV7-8	TGTGCCAGCAGCTTGCGGGGCAGGCAAGAGACCCAGTACTTC	CASSLRGRQETQYF
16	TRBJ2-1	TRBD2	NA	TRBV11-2	TGTGCCAGCAGACCTACTAGCGGGGGTACTCATGTTGGGCAGTTCTTC	CASRPTSGGTHVGQFF
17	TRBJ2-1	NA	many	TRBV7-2	TGTGCCAGCAGCTTACAGGGGGGCAGGGGAGTATACAATGAGCAGTTCTTC	CASSLQGGRGVYNEQFF
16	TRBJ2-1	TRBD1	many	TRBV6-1	TGTGCCAGCAGTCAAGAAGGGACAGGGGTCTACAATGAGCAGTTCTTC	CASSQEGTGVYNEQFF
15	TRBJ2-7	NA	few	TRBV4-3	TGCGCCGGCAGCCAAGATTTCCGGGGGATCTACGAGCAGTACTTC	CAGSQDFRGIYEQYF
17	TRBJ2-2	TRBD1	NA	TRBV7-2	TGTGCCAGCAGCCATTTTCCGACAGGGGGCGCAACCGGGGAGCTGTTTTTT	CASSHFPTGGATGELFF
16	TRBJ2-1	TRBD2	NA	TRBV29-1	TGCAGCGTTGTCGGAGCGGGGCAGTTAAATTACAATGAGCAGTTCTTC	CSVVGAGQLNYNEQFF
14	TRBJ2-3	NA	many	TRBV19	TGTGCCAGTAGTATGAGGCGGGCCGAGGATACGCAGTATTTT	CASSMRRAEDTQYF
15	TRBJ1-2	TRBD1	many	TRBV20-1	TGCAGTGCCAGACAGGGAACCCAACCCAACTATGGCTACACCTTC	CSARQGTQPNYGYTF
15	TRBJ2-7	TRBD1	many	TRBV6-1	TGTGCCAGCAGAACCGGGACAGGGGGCCAATACGAGCAGTACTTC	CASRTGTGGQYEQYF
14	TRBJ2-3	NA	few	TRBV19	TGTGCCAGTAGTATCGCTCAGATCACAGATACGCAGTATTTT	CASSIAQITDTQYF
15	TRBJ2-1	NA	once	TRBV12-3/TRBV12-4	TGTGCCAGCAGTTTTTGGGGCCAGTCCTACAATGAGCAGTTCTTC	CASSFWGQSYNEQFF
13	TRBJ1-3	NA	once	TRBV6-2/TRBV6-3	TGTGCCGGCACGACTTTTATGGGAAACACCATGTATTTT	CAGTTFMGNTMYF
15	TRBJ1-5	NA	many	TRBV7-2	TGTGCCAGCAGCTCTTTGTTGGCGGAGGTGAGGCCCCAGCATTTT	CASSSLLAEVRPQHF
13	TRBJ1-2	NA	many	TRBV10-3	TGTGCCATCAGTGACGCGTATTACTATGGCTACACCTTC	CAISDAYYYGYTF
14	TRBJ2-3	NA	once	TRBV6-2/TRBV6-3	TGTCCCAGCACCTCTAGCGTGGGCACAGATACGCAGTATTTT	CPSTSSVGTDTQYF
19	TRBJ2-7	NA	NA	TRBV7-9	TGTGCCAGCAGCTTATATCTCAGGAGGCAAGGAGTGAGCTCCTACGAGCAGTACTTC	CASSLYLRRQGVSSYEQYF
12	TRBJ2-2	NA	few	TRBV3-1	TGTGCCACCTACGACCCACCGGGGGAGCTGTTTTTT	CATYDPPGELFF
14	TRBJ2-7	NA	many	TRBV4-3	TGCGCCAGCAGCCAAGACCCGAGGGTATACGAGCAGTACTTC	CASSQDPRVYEQYF
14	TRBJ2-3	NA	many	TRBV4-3	TGCGCCAGCAGCCAAGACCCGCACCAAGATACGCAGTATTTT	CASSQDPHQDTQYF
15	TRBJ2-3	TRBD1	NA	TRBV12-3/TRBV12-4	TGTGCCAGCATAAACCGGGACAGGGTCACAGATAGGCAGTATTTT	CASINRDRVTDRQYF
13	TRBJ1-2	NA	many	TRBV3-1	TGTGCCAGCAGCCAAGTGTATAGGTATGGCTACACCTTC	CASSQVYRYGYTF
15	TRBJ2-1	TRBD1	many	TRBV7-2	TGTGCCAGCAGAGTGGAACAGGGGGCGCAAAATGAGCAGTTCTTC	CASRVEQGAQNEQFF
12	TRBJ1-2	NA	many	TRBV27	TGTGCCAGCAGTGGGGACCCATATGGCTACACCTTC	CASSGDPYGYTF
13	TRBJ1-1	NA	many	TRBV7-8	TGTGCCAGCAGCTTCTCCCAGGCAGGTCGGGCTTTCTTT	CASSFSQAGRAFF
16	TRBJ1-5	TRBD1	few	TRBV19	TGTGCCAGTAGTATGGACAGGGGACGCGGCAATCAGCCCCAGCATTTT	CASSMDRGRGNQPQHF
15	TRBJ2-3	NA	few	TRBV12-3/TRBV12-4	TGTGCCAGCAGTGAAAAGGGGCCGGCAGCAGATACGCAGTATTTT	CASSEKGPAADTQYF
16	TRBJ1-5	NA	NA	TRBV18	TGTGCCAGCTCACAGACCCAGGGAGTTAGCAATCAGCCCCAGCATTTT	CASSQTQGVSNQPQHF
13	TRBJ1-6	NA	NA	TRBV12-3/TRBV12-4	TGTGCCAGCAGTTCTTCCTTGAATTCACCCCTCCAGTTT	CASSSSLNSPLQF
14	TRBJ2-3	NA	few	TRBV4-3	TGCGCCAGCAGCCAACCTCTGAGGGGAGATACGCAGTATTTT	CASSQPLRGDTQYF
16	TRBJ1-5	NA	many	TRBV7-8	TGTGCCAGCAGCTTAGGGGTAGGACCCGAAGATCAGCCCCAGCATTTT	CASSLGVGPEDQPQHF
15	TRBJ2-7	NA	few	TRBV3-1	TGTGCCAGCAGCCAAGTTCAGGGGCCCGTCTACGAGCAGTACTTC	CASSQVQGPVYEQYF